Below are 9 T cell receptor beta chains sequenced from a single sample in a study of shared clonotypes between healthy human individuals. The data were produced by immunoSEQ multiplex PCR, yet TCRdb's version contains in-frame clones alone and is incomplete. The sample carries under 600,000 clones, nearly 80% recorded once. Sequenced material: PBMCs. The receptors were gathered from a woman aged 40 to 50 in good health. Some clones in this sample may be carry-over from other donors' samples.

The V and J genes are TRBV7-2 and TRBJ2-1; 9 bases map to TRBD1. The germline gives CDR1 SGHTA, CDR2 FQGNSA. Trimming at V came to 4 bases and at J to 8 bases, leaving 6 bases not matched to a gene. The CDR3 runs 14 residues. The chain's CDR3 is CASSSWTGEDEQFF. The CDR3 nucleotides are TGTGCCAGCAGCTCGTGGACAGGGGAGGATGAGCAGTTCTTC.

The chain uses TRBV5-1 and TRBJ2-7; maybe TRBD2 (6 bases). Germline V lookup: CDR1 SGHRS, CDR2 YFSETQ. Trimming removed 5 bases at V and 1 base at J, with 10 bases between. This CDR3 has 13 amino acids. The CDR3 coding sequence is TGCGCCAGCAGGGAGGGGCGTTCCTACGAGCAGTACTTC. This sequence encodes CASREGRSYEQYF.

This sequence joins TRBV6-5 and TRBJ2-1; TRBD2 agrees at 7 bases. CDR1 and CDR2 (germline): MNHEY, SVGAGI. This CDR3 region has 15 residues. The junction had 4 bases not matched to a gene; V was cut back by 4 bases and J by 1 base. The CDR3 region is CASSSWGGSYNEQFF. CDR3 coding DNA: TGTGCCAGCAGTTCATGGGGGGGGTCCTACAATGAGCAGTTCTTC.

In this sample, this clone turned up a few times. The gene calls are TRBV30 and TRBJ2-2; 11 positions match TRBD2. This CDR3 has 16 amino acids. V gave up 5 bases and J gave up 7 bases; unmatched junction bases: 12. CDR1 and CDR2 (germline): GTSNPN, SVGIG (reference sequence). CDR3 in amino acids: CAWSLSGRAEIGELFF. DNA for the CDR3: TGTGCCTGGTCCCTTAGCGGGAGGGCCGAGATCGGGGAGCTGTTTTTT.

The chain uses TRBV6-6 and TRBJ1-6, with a possible D match to TRBD1 (6 bases). Trimming cost V 5 bases and J 6 bases, with 11 bases left between them. Looked up from germline, CDR1 is MNHNY and CDR2 is SVGAGI (reference sequence). This CDR3 has 14 amino acids. In nucleotides, the CDR3 is TGTGCCAGCAGTCCACGGACAGTTAATTCACCCCTCCACTTT. Translating it yields CASSPRTVNSPLHF.

The genes are TRBV25-1 and TRBJ2-1; 13 nucleotides align to TRBD2. The CDR3 sequence is 15 residues long. CDR1 and CDR2 (germline): MGHDK, SYGVNS. The J segment lost 9 bases and the V segment lost 6 bases, leaving 8 bases of the junction unmatched. In DNA form, the CDR3 reads TGTGCCAGCAGACCGGGACTAGCGGGAAGTTCTGAGCAGTTCTTC. Residues: CASRPGLAGSSEQFF.

The CDR3 protein is CASSFNIDTEAFF. The CDR3 DNA is TGTGCCAGCAGCTTCAACATTGACACTGAAGCTTTCTTT. The rearrangement links TRBV5-4 to TRBJ1-1; no reliable D call. The CDR3 extends over 13 amino acids. Deletions cut 2 bases from V and 3 bases from J, with 8 bases between. Per the germline V gene, CDR1 is SGHNT and CDR2 is YYREEE (reference sequence).

This clone was seen more than once but under ten times. The chain couples TRBV15 to TRBJ1-2; 8 bases are shared with TRBD1. The CDR3 spans 15 residues. Trimming at V came to 3 bases and at J to 3 bases, leaving 6 bases not matched to a gene. CDR1 LNHNV and CDR2 YYDKDF come from the germline V gene (reference sequence). CDR3 coding DNA: TGTGCCACCAGCAGGGACAGGGAATGGGACTATGGCTACACCTTC. This encodes CATSRDREWDYGYTF.

The chain links TRBV29-1 to TRBJ2-7; the D call may be TRBD1 or TRBD2 (5 bases each). Trimming removed 7 bases at V and 5 bases at J, with 18 bases between. Germline V gives CDR1 SQVTM, CDR2 ANQGSEA. This CDR3 region has 13 residues. CDR3 protein: CSAGDGMRHEQYF. For the CDR3, the DNA is TGCAGCGCTGGGGACGGTATGAGGCACGAGCAGTACTTC.